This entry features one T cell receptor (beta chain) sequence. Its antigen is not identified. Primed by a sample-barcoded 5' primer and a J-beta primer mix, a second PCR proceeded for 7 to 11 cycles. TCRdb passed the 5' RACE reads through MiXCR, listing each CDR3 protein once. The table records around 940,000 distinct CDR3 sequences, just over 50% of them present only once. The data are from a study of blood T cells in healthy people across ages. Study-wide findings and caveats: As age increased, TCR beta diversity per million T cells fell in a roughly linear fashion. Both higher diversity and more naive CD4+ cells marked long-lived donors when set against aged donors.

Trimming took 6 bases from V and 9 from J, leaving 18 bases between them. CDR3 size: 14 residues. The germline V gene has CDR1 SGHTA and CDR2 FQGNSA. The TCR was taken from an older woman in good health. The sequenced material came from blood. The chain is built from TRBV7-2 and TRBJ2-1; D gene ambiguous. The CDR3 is CASRQSPGVGEQFF. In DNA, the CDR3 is TGTGCCAGCAGACAGTCCCCGGGCGTCGGTGAGCAGTTCTTC.